The 28 T cell receptor beta chains listed next were all sequenced from one sample in a study of memory CD4+ T cells and cytomegalovirus serostatus. Repertoires were generated with immunoSEQ multiplex PCR, while TCRdb's copy carries only in-frame clones and drops some. The sample yields tens of thousands of clones, over 65% seen once. The sort gate was single viable CD3+CD4+CD8-CD45RO+ cells for memory CD4+ T cells. Sequenced sample: memory CD4+ T cells from blood. These receptors originate from an adult in good health and CMV-seropositive.

This clone was seen a few times. The V call is TRBV29-1, the J call TRBJ2-4; no clear D gene. This CDR3 spans 13 amino acids. The germline gives CDR1 SQVTM, CDR2 ANQGSEA. The ends were cut back, 5 bases at V and 7 bases at J, with 15 bases in the middle. DNA for the CDR3: TGCAGCGTTCGTCCAGGCAGCACTAACATTCAGTACTTC. This codes for CSVRPGSTNIQYF. The whole variable domain, filled in from reference TRBV29-1 and TRBJ2-4, reads SAVISQKPSRDICQRGTSLTIQCQVDSQVTMMFWYRQQPGQSLTLIATANQGSEATYESGFVIDKFPISRPNLTFSTLTVSNMSPEDSSIYLCSVRPGSTNIQYFGAGTRLSVL.

The rearrangement links TRBV10-3 to TRBJ1-1; D not resolved. The ends were cut back, 3 bases at V and 1 base at J, with 12 bases in the middle. The CDR3 runs 15 residues. Germline V lookup: CDR1 ENHRY, CDR2 SYGVKD. Here the CDR3 DNA reads TGTGCCATCAGTGACTCGCTTAAGGGGAACACTGAAGCTTTCTTT. Amino acid sequence: CAISDSLKGNTEAFF.

This clone was counted a single time. J is TRBJ1-5 and V is TRBV19; D might be TRBD1 (6 bases). The CDR3 runs 15 residues. CDR1 is LNHDA, CDR2 SQIVND, per germline (reference sequence). The germline V and J ends were trimmed by 5 bases and 3 bases, with 14 bases remaining between them. CDR3 sequence (DNA): TGTGCCAGTAGTCGGGCAGGGGTTTTCAATCAGCCCCAGCATTTT. Residues: CASSRAGVFNQPQHF.

The chain has TRBV9 and TRBJ2-7, with D possibly called TRBD1 or TRBD2 (5 bases each). V was clipped by 2 bases and J by 6 bases, with 15 bases between them. The germline V gene encodes CDR1 SGDLS and CDR2 YYNGEE. This CDR3 comprises 14 residues. CDR3 amino acids: CASSVQPQGAEQYF. In nucleotides, the CDR3 is TGTGCCAGCAGCGTTCAGCCGCAGGGAGCCGAGCAGTACTTC.

This clone was found once. V usage is TRBV7-2 and J usage is TRBJ2-3, with D possibly TRBD2 on 6 matching bases. Trimming cost V 2 bases and J 2 bases, with 11 bases left between them. Germline lookup yields CDR1 SGHTA and CDR2 FQGNSA. This CDR3 has 15 residues. The CDR3 DNA reads TGTGCCAGCAGCTTAATAGCTAGCGTCACAGATACGCAGTATTTT. It encodes CASSLIASVTDTQYF.

This clone was found a few times. The rearrangement uses TRBV4-3 and TRBJ2-4; the D is unclear. The germline V gene encodes CDR1 LGHNA and CDR2 YSLEER. CDR3 size: 13 residues. Trimming pared 2 bases from V and 9 bases from J, leaving 11 bases between. CDR3 in DNA: TGCGCCAGCAGCCAAACCGATGGCGGCATTCAGTACTTC. This translates into CASSQTDGGIQYF.

The chain carries TRBV13 and TRBJ2-2, with D hard to call. Germline loops: CDR1 PRHDT, CDR2 FYEKMQ (reference sequence). The CDR3 spans 13 residues. V lost 6 bases, J lost 7 bases, and 12 bases lay in between. CDR3 protein: CASRRGVSGELFF. For the CDR3, the DNA is TGTGCCAGCAGACGTGGGGTGAGCGGGGAGCTGTTTTTT.

The chain employs TRBV7-9 and TRBJ2-1, with TRBD2 matching over 14 bases. V shed 5 bases, J shed 9 bases, and the junction held 15 bases outside the gene matches. The CDR3 consists of 18 residues. Germline CDR1 SEHNR, CDR2 FQNEAQ (reference sequence). The CDR3 region is CASSLPYRLAGGKGEQFF. CDR3 nucleotide sequence: TGTGCCAGCAGCCTACCTTATCGACTAGCGGGAGGGAAAGGTGAGCAGTTCTTC.

This clone is a singleton in its sample. The V gene is TRBV28, the J gene TRBJ1-5; D is unclear. The CDR3 has 12 amino acids. The V end lost 8 bases, the J end lost 9 bases, and 14 bases lay between the germline ends. CDR1 and CDR2 (germline): MDHEN, SYDVKM. The CDR3 is CASRVPGWPQHF. CDR3 nucleotides: TGTGCCAGCCGGGTCCCTGGGTGGCCCCAGCATTTT. The entire variable domain, with the rest obtained from reference TRBV28 and TRBJ1-5, is as follows: DVKVTQSSRYLVKRTGEKVFLECVQDMDHENMFWYRQDPGLGLRLIYFSYDVKMKEKGDIPEGYSVSREKKERFSLILESASTNQTSMYLCASRVPGWPQHFGDGTRLSIL.

V usage is TRBV6-5 and J usage is TRBJ1-2; D ambiguous. The germline V gene encodes CDR1 MNHEY and CDR2 SVGAGI. The CDR3 runs 14 residues. Trimming took 7 bases from V and 1 from J, leaving 13 bases between them. The chain's CDR3 is CASTDIQSNYGYTF. In nucleotides, the CDR3 is TGTGCCAGCACCGATATACAGAGTAACTATGGCTACACCTTC.

This rearrangement joins TRBV7-9 to TRBJ1-5; D is unresolved. The CDR3 runs to 13 residues. Germline-derived CDR1 and CDR2 are SEHNR and FQNEAQ (reference sequence). V lost 4 bases, J lost 11 bases, and 15 bases lay in between. CDR3: CASSSGRLLAQHF. The DNA of the CDR3 is TGTGCCAGCAGCTCCGGCCGTTTGTTGGCCCAGCATTTT.

The chain combines TRBV28 with TRBJ2-6; D remains unclear. The CDR3 is 15 amino acids. V lost 0 bases, J lost 2 bases, and 5 bases lay in between. CDR1 and CDR2 from the germline V gene are MDHEN and SYDVKM. CDR3 sequence reads: CASSLWVTGANVLTF. The CDR3 DNA is TGTGCCAGCAGTTTATGGGTAACTGGGGCCAACGTCCTGACTTTC. Full variable domain (rest looked up from reference TRBV28 and TRBJ2-6): DVKVTQSSRYLVKRTGEKVFLECVQDMDHENMFWYRQDPGLGLRLIYFSYDVKMKEKGDIPEGYSVSREKKERFSLILESASTNQTSMYLCASSLWVTGANVLTFGAGSRLTVL.

The genes are TRBV21-1 and TRBJ1-5. TRBV21-1 is an annotated pseudogene. The CDR3 length is 17 residues. The CDR3 DNA reads TGTGCCAGCAGCAAAGACGCCCGGCGGCCAAGCAATCAGCCCCAGCATTTT. This sequence encodes CASSKDARRPSNQPQHF.

This clone was picked up one time. V is TRBV5-1 and J is TRBJ2-3; 7 bases match TRBD2. In germline, CDR1 is SGHRS, CDR2 YFSETQ. The V and J ends lost 4 bases and 2 bases, in that order; junction bases with no gene match: 10. This CDR3 region has 16 residues. CDR3 in DNA: TGCGCCAGCAGCCTAGGTGCGGGAGCCTTCACAGATACGCAGTATTTT. Translation gives CASSLGAGAFTDTQYF.

The chain joins TRBV28 to TRBJ2-4; tentatively, D is TRBD2 (5 bases). Germline loops: CDR1 MDHEN, CDR2 SYDVKM. Trimming took off 4 bases at V and 1 base at J, with 11 bases between the two ends. The CDR3 spans 15 residues. As DNA, the CDR3 is TGTGCCAGCAGTTCGGTGGAGGAGGCCAAAAACATTCAGTACTTC. This gives the protein CASSSVEEAKNIQYF.

The CDR3 DNA reads TGTGCCAGCAGCTTATTTCGAGCGGGAGGTTACGAGCAGTACTTC. It translates to CASSLFRAGGYEQYF. The chain employs TRBV7-2 and TRBJ2-7; 9 bases are a match to TRBD2. With 2 bases clipped from V and 4 bases from J, the junction kept 6 bases outside the gene matches. Germline CDR1 is SGHTA and CDR2 is FQGNSA. The CDR3 covers 15 residues.

This chain links TRBV4-3 with TRBJ1-2; no firm D call. This CDR3 is built from 13 residues. Germline lookup yields CDR1 LGHNA and CDR2 YSLEER. The V end lost 1 base, the J end lost 8 bases, and 11 bases lay between the germline ends. The CDR3 region is CASSQGSVGGYTF. DNA for the CDR3: TGCGCCAGCAGCCAAGGTTCAGTAGGAGGCTACACCTTC.

V usage is TRBV6-1 and J usage is TRBJ2-2, with D unresolved. This CDR3 is 13 amino acids long. V was shortened by 4 bases and J by 1 base, with 4 bases between the two germline ends. Germline V gene sequence: CDR1 MNHNS, CDR2 SASEGT. CDR3 sequence reads: CASSGQNTGELFF. Written as DNA, the CDR3 is TGTGCCAGCAGTGGACAGAACACCGGGGAGCTGTTTTTT.

CDR3 protein: CASSLAWMNTEAFF. CDR3 DNA: TGTGCCAGCAGCTTAGCGTGGATGAACACTGAAGCTTTCTTT. V usage is TRBV7-2 and J usage is TRBJ1-1; D is unclear. Trimming pared 0 bases from V and 0 bases from J, leaving 5 bases between. In germline, CDR1 is SGHTA, CDR2 FQGNSA. CDR3 length: 14 amino acids.

The gene calls are TRBV2 and TRBJ1-5; TRBD1 might be the D (6 bases). The CDR3 covers 14 residues. The germline CDR1 and CDR2 sequences are SNHLY and FYNNEI. Trimming left V 4 bases short and J 3 bases short, with 10 bases between. The CDR3 DNA reads as TGTGCCAGCAGTGTAGGACAGCTCAATCAGCCCCAGCATTTT. Translated, it gives CASSVGQLNQPQHF.

The chain is built from TRBV10-3 and TRBJ2-7, with 9 nucleotides matching TRBD1. In germline, CDR1 is ENHRY, CDR2 SYGVKD. CDR3 size: 15 residues. Trimming at V came to 0 bases and at J to 4 bases, leaving 4 bases not matched to a gene. This CDR3 reads CAISESMGQGYEQYV. For the CDR3, the DNA is TGTGCCATCAGTGAGTCGATGGGACAGGGTTACGAGCAGTACGTC.

This chain connects TRBV5-1 to TRBJ2-1, with TRBD1 identical over 7 bases. J lost 1 base, V lost 4 bases, and 11 bases had no gene match. Looked up from germline, CDR1 is SGHRS and CDR2 is YFSETQ. This CDR3 contains 17 residues. The CDR3 nucleotides are TGCGCCAGCAGCGTGAATGCCAGGGGGAATTCCTACAATGAGCAGTTCTTC. The encoded protein is CASSVNARGNSYNEQFF.

The V gene is TRBV7-8, the J gene TRBJ1-2, with TRBD1 matching over 8 bases. Germline CDR1 SGHVS, CDR2 FQNEAQ. V dropped 8 bases and J dropped 6; count of bases not matched to a gene: 14. This CDR3 comprises 15 residues. The DNA for the CDR3 is TGTGCCAGCGGAGGACAGGGAAGTGCAACTAATGGCTACACCTTC. Encoded protein: CASGGQGSATNGYTF.

This clone was detected only a few times. CDR3 region: CASSLYTSGRADGNEQFF. Here the CDR3 DNA reads TGTGCCAGCAGTTTATATACTAGCGGGAGGGCCGATGGGAATGAGCAGTTCTTC. The gene calls are TRBV28 and TRBJ2-1; TRBD2 matches 13 bases. The ends lost 1 base at V and 7 bases at J; junction bases unmatched: 10. Per the germline V gene, CDR1 is MDHEN and CDR2 is SYDVKM. This CDR3 has 18 amino acids. Using reference TRBV28 and TRBJ2-1 for the parts outside the CDR3, the full variable domain is DVKVTQSSRYLVKRTGEKVFLECVQDMDHENMFWYRQDPGLGLRLIYFSYDVKMKEKGDIPEGYSVSREKKERFSLILESASTNQTSMYLCASSLYTSGRADGNEQFFGPGTRLTVL.

The chain employs TRBV14 and TRBJ2-5; D is ambiguous. V was pared by 4 bases and J by 5 bases, with 11 bases between. CDR1 and CDR2 (germline): SGHDN, FVKESK. The CDR3 consists of 13 residues. The CDR3 DNA is TGTGCCAGCAGCCGAGCCGGTTGGGAGACCCAGTACTTC. Protein sequence: CASSRAGWETQYF.

The CDR3 coding sequence is TGTGCCAGCAGCAAGGCTGTTTTCAATCAGCCCCAGCATTTT. This codes for CASSKAVFNQPQHF. The V gene is TRBV5-6, the J gene TRBJ1-5; D uncertain. The CDR3 is 14 residues long. The V and J ends lost 4 bases and 3 bases respectively, with 11 bases between them. Germline CDR1 and CDR2: SGHDT and YYEEEE.

The chain carries TRBV11-2 and TRBJ2-7; D is unclear. Germline CDR1 is SGHAT and CDR2 is FQNNGV. Trimming left V 2 bases short and J 0 bases short, with 11 bases between. CDR3 size: 15 residues. CDR3 coding DNA: TGTGCCAGCAGCTTAAACACATTGAGCTCCTACGAGCAGTACTTC. Its translation is CASSLNTLSSYEQYF.

The rearrangement links TRBV6-6 to TRBJ1-3, with D possibly being TRBD1 (5 bases). The germline CDR1 and CDR2 sequences are MNHNY and SVGAGI (reference sequence). The V gene lost 5 bases and the J gene lost 3 bases, with 11 bases spanning the gap. The CDR3 runs to 14 residues. As DNA, the CDR3 is TGTGCCAGCAGTCAAGGGACGTTTGGAAACACCATATATTTT. It specifies CASSQGTFGNTIYF.